Listed below are T cell receptor beta chains from one sample, sequenced in a study. TCRdb ran MiXCR on the RT-PCR reads and lists one entry per CDR3 protein. Of fewer than 800,000 distinct CDR3 sequences listed, approximately 14% were seen once; the top ten hold just over 3.5%. Sequencing used memory CD4+ T cells from blood. These receptors came from a female donor in good health, serving as a healthy control. Each CDR3 is given with its conserved first and last residue. The D gene is left open where the match is weak. Some rows mark clone size as missing; the rest say once, few, many or name a class of expanded clone.

J gene,clone size,V gene,D gene,CDR3 protein,CDR3 DNA
TRBJ2-2,few,TRBV7-9,NA,CASSLEVELFF,TGTGCCAGCAGCTTAGAGGTGGAGCTGTTTTTT
TRBJ2-7,few,TRBV7-8,TRBD1,CATAGTGDDYEQYF,TGTGCCACCGCCGGGACAGGGGACGACTACGAGCAGTACTTC
TRBJ1-2,few,TRBV30,NA,CAWRPAGSAFYGYTF,TGTGCCTGGAGGCCCGCGGGGTCCGCGTTCTATGGCTACACCTTC
TRBJ2-1,NA,TRBV20-1,NA,CSAGGSSTLGEQFF,TGCAGTGCTGGGGGGTCTAGCACTTTGGGTGAGCAGTTCTTC
TRBJ2-1,many,TRBV29-1,TRBD2,CSTVAGAYEQFF,TGCAGCACCGTAGCGGGAGCGTATGAGCAGTTCTTC
TRBJ1-3,many,TRBV12-3/TRBV12-4,NA,CASSWAASGNTIYF,TGTGCCAGCAGTTGGGCAGCCTCTGGAAACACCATATATTTT
TRBJ2-2,NA,TRBV19,NA,CASSIDRAGVLVTGELFF,TGTGCCAGTAGTATAGATCGCGCCGGGGTACTCGTCACCGGGGAGCTGTTTTTT
TRBJ1-1,NA,TRBV5-1,NA,CASKSGVGGTEAFF,TGCGCCAGCAAGTCGGGGGTAGGAGGCACTGAAGCTTTCTTT
TRBJ1-6,NA,TRBV6-2/TRBV6-3,TRBD1,CASSQHFGTGYNSPLHF,TGTGCCAGCAGCCAGCACTTCGGGACAGGGTATAATTCACCCCTCCACTTT
TRBJ2-2,NA,TRBV12-3/TRBV12-4,NA,CASILGELTGELFF,TGTGCCAGCATCCTAGGGGAGCTCACCGGGGAGCTGTTTTTT
TRBJ2-7,many,TRBV6-5,NA,CASSYSTIPTYEQYF,TGTGCCAGCAGTTACTCGACTATACCGACCTACGAGCAGTACTTC
TRBJ2-4,NA,TRBV6-1,NA,CASSEMGFDLAKNIQYF,TGTGCCAGCAGTGAAATGGGCTTCGATCTAGCCAAAAACATTCAGTACTTC
TRBJ1-4,NA,TRBV30,NA,CAWSVLTGKEKLFF,TGTGCCTGGAGTGTACTCACAGGGAAGGAAAAACTGTTTTTT
TRBJ2-5,few,TRBV6-2/TRBV6-3,TRBD2,CASKWLAGGRETQYF,TGTGCCAGCAAATGGCTAGCGGGAGGGCGAGAGACCCAGTACTTC
TRBJ1-6,NA,TRBV28,NA,CASSLQGWDSPLHF,TGTGCCAGCAGTTTACAAGGGTGGGATTCACCCCTCCACTTT
TRBJ1-2,many,TRBV12-3/TRBV12-4,NA,CASGRDYGYTF,TGTGCCAGCGGACGGGACTATGGCTACACCTTC
TRBJ2-5,many,TRBV12-3/TRBV12-4,TRBD2,CASSLASYWSGGLQETQYF,TGTGCCAGCAGTTTAGCGTCATACTGGAGCGGGGGGCTCCAAGAGACCCAGTACTTC
TRBJ2-1,NA,TRBV30,TRBD2,CAWSLGIEREKFF,TGTGCCTGGAGTTTGGGGATCGAGCGGGAAAAGTTCTTC
TRBJ1-2,NA,TRBV5-6,TRBD1,CASSSRGQGIYGYTF,TGTGCCAGCAGCTCTAGAGGACAGGGTATCTATGGCTACACCTTC
TRBJ2-6,NA,TRBV29-1,NA,CSVRMGTGANVLTF,TGCAGCGTTAGGATGGGGACTGGGGCCAACGTCCTGACTTTC
TRBJ2-1,NA,TRBV30,TRBD2,CAWSVRGLAVNEQFF,TGTGCCTGGAGTGTACGGGGACTAGCGGTGAATGAGCAGTTCTTC
TRBJ2-4,NA,TRBV7-2,NA,CASSFLVGAKNIQYF,TGTGCCAGCAGCTTTTTAGTCGGGGCCAAAAACATTCAGTACTTC
TRBJ1-5,few,TRBV12-3/TRBV12-4,NA,CASTGTSVNQPQHF,TGTGCCAGCACTGGGACATCGGTCAATCAGCCCCAGCATTTT
TRBJ2-4,many,TRBV4-3,NA,CASSQGAAQGMENIQYF,TGCGCCAGCAGCCAAGGGGCGGCTCAAGGGATGGAAAACATTCAGTACTTC
TRBJ1-2,many,TRBV12-3/TRBV12-4,NA,CASSPSGATNYGYTF,TGTGCCAGCAGCCCCTCAGGGGCAACTAACTATGGCTACACCTTC
TRBJ2-5,many,TRBV20-1,NA,CSARRAQLGRETQYF,TGCAGTGCTAGAAGAGCCCAGTTGGGTAGGGAGACCCAGTACTTC
TRBJ2-2,NA,TRBV7-2,NA,CASSAGRTGTGELFF,TGTGCCAGCAGCGCGGGGCGGACAGGCACCGGGGAGCTGTTTTTT
TRBJ1-1,NA,TRBV4-3,NA,CASSHFRQGGTEAFF,TGCGCCAGCAGCCATTTCCGGCAGGGCGGGACTGAAGCTTTCTTT
TRBJ1-1,many,TRBV28,TRBD1,CASSPWTGMNTEAFF,TGTGCCAGCAGCCCCTGGACAGGGATGAACACTGAAGCTTTCTTT
TRBJ1-2,few,TRBV5-6,TRBD1,CASSLAGQGAAYGYTF,TGTGCCAGCAGCTTGGCCGGCCAGGGGGCTGCCTATGGCTACACCTTC
TRBJ1-5,many,TRBV10-3,NA,CAISESAVGSHQPQHF,TGTGCCATCAGTGAGTCGGCAGTCGGGAGTCATCAGCCCCAGCATTTT
TRBJ2-2,many,TRBV5-5,NA,CASSLAAGMNTGELFF,TGTGCCAGCAGCTTGGCCGCAGGGATGAACACCGGGGAGCTGTTTTTT
TRBJ2-5,NA,TRBV30,TRBD2,CAWMGGLALQETQYF,TGTGCCTGGATGGGCGGACTAGCGCTACAAGAGACCCAGTACTTC
TRBJ1-1,many,TRBV12-3/TRBV12-4,NA,CASSFISGATEAFF,TGTGCCAGCAGTTTTATTTCTGGGGCCACTGAAGCTTTCTTT
TRBJ2-3,NA,TRBV7-3,TRBD2,CASSVTSDRADTQYF,TGTGCCAGCAGCGTCACTAGCGACCGCGCAGATACGCAGTATTTT
TRBJ1-4,once,TRBV2,NA,CASSENGAEKLFF,TGTGCCAGCAGTGAAAATGGGGCTGAAAAACTGTTTTTT
TRBJ1-1,NA,TRBV20-1,NA,CSARPANTEAFF,TGCAGTGCTAGACCAGCGAACACTGAAGCTTTCTTT
TRBJ2-3,many,TRBV5-1,NA,CASSPGTTDTQYF,TGCGCCAGCAGCCCGGGGACCACAGATACGCAGTATTTT
TRBJ2-3,many,TRBV11-2,NA,CASSLDSSLTADTQYF,TGTGCCAGCAGCTTAGACTCGAGTCTTACGGCAGATACGCAGTATTTT
TRBJ1-2,NA,TRBV30,NA,CAWRPGQPPTGYTF,TGTGCCTGGAGGCCAGGACAACCACCCACCGGCTACACCTTC
TRBJ2-7,few,TRBV20-1,TRBD2,CSARRLAGADNYEQYF,TGCAGTGCTAGGAGACTAGCGGGAGCCGATAACTACGAGCAGTACTTC
TRBJ2-5,few,TRBV6-2/TRBV6-3,NA,CASTQLYGGEPQYF,TGTGCCAGCACCCAGCTCTACGGGGGAGAGCCCCAGTACTTC
TRBJ1-2,NA,TRBV9,NA,CASSAQVGVYTF,TGTGCCAGCAGCGCGCAGGTGGGGGTGTACACCTTC
TRBJ2-1,NA,TRBV10-3,NA,CAISESQASPSNHYNEQFF,TGTGCCATCAGTGAGTCGCAGGCTAGTCCTTCCAACCACTACAATGAGCAGTTCTTC
TRBJ1-1,few,TRBV5-6,NA,CASSLGRRGGWGTEAFF,TGTGCCAGCAGCTTGGGTCGGCGGGGGGGTTGGGGCACTGAAGCTTTCTTT
TRBJ1-2,NA,TRBV20-1,NA,CSASSPTGDQLYGYTF,TGCAGTGCTAGTAGCCCCACCGGGGATCAACTCTATGGCTACACCTTC
TRBJ1-5,few,TRBV20-1,NA,CSARPGPTGQPQHF,TGCAGTGCTAGACCTGGACCCACTGGTCAGCCCCAGCATTTT
TRBJ2-6,NA,TRBV5-4,NA,CASSLVAGPGSGANVLTF,TGTGCCAGCAGCTTGGTGGCAGGCCCAGGATCAGGGGCCAACGTCCTGACTTTC
TRBJ2-7,many,TRBV6-1,TRBD1,CASSPNHGQGSYEQYF,TGTGCCAGCAGTCCAAATCATGGACAGGGCTCCTACGAGCAGTACTTC
TRBJ1-1,NA,TRBV12-3/TRBV12-4,NA,CASSLVAAGAFF,TGTGCCAGCAGTTTAGTGGCAGCGGGAGCTTTCTTT
TRBJ1-1,many,TRBV7-3,TRBD1,CASSTGANTEAFF,TGTGCCAGCAGCACAGGGGCGAACACTGAAGCTTTCTTT
TRBJ1-1,NA,TRBV20-1,NA,CSARESRGNTEAFF,TGCAGTGCTAGGGAATCCCGGGGTAACACTGAAGCTTTCTTT
TRBJ1-5,NA,TRBV6-6,NA,CASTLGQGRGNQPQHF,TGTGCCAGCACTTTAGGGCAAGGTAGGGGAAATCAGCCCCAGCATTTT
TRBJ2-3,many,TRBV7-6,NA,CASSLAETAQYF,TGTGCCAGCAGCTTAGCGGAGACGGCGCAGTATTTT
TRBJ2-7,few,TRBV5-1,NA,CASTKLRGTEFYEQYF,TGCGCCAGCACCAAACTGCGCGGGACAGAGTTCTACGAGCAGTACTTC
TRBJ2-3,many,TRBV5-6,NA,CASGRPPTDTQYF,TGTGCCAGCGGGCGCCCTCCAACAGATACGCAGTATTTT
TRBJ1-6,few,TRBV7-3,NA,CASSRSINSPLHF,TGTGCCAGCAGCAGGAGTATCAATTCACCCCTCCACTTT
TRBJ2-1,NA,TRBV24-1,NA,CATSDPQDGQSSYNEQFF,TGTGCCACCAGTGACCCCCAAGACGGCCAGAGCTCCTACAATGAGCAGTTCTTC
TRBJ2-1,NA,TRBV6-2/TRBV6-3,TRBD2,CASGPFRTSGRVYEQFF,TGTGCCAGCGGGCCTTTCCGGACTAGCGGGAGGGTGTATGAGCAGTTCTTC